This TCR beta chain was identified in a study of neoadjuvant nivolumab and ipilimumab in lung cancer. The overall study: Nivolumab 3 mg/kg was given days 1, 15 and 29, plus ipilimumab 1 mg/kg day 1 in combination. Study outcomes and limitations: Only two of four nivolumab-treated tumors gained richness and clonality by surgery. Blood richness before therapy tracked richness in tumors resected after neoadjuvant therapy. TCR richness and clonality were higher in tumors than adjacent uninvolved lung.

The data were produced by immunoSEQ multiplex PCR, yet TCRdb's version contains in-frame clones alone and is incomplete. In the table there are 20,000 or so clones, around three quarters of which are singletons. As concerns this clone: As yet, its antigen is unknown.

V dropped 1 base and J dropped 7 bases, with 16 bases sitting between them. CDR1 and CDR2 (germline): SGHTA, FQGNSA. This CDR3 contains 16 residues. The sequence was obtained from an adult with non-small cell lung cancer. This sequence joins TRBV7-2 and TRBJ1-4, with TRBD1 as a possible D gene (5 bases). This material consisted of tumor tissue, taken after neoadjuvant nivolumab, alone or with ipilimumab, at or shortly before surgery. The CDR3 DNA reads as TGTGCCAGCAGCTTAGGTCGTAGGCAGGGAAGTGAAAAACTGTTTTTT. Encoded protein: CASSLGRRQGSEKLFF.